Below, 6 T cell receptor beta chains from the same sample are listed, as sequenced in a study of long-term antiretroviral therapy in people with HIV. This was the immunoSEQ v3.0 assay at survey level. The data were produced by immunoSEQ multiplex PCR, yet TCRdb's version contains in-frame clones alone and is incomplete. In the table there are more than 20,000 clones, under 85% of which are singletons. The sequencing here drew on unsorted PBMCs, taken 0.5 years before starting antiretroviral therapy. The receptors here all came from a man aged 35-49 years with HIV.

The chain couples TRBV11-1 to TRBJ1-5, with D tentatively TRBD1 (5 bases). Looked up from germline, CDR1 is SGHAT and CDR2 is FQDESV (reference sequence). The CDR3 consists of 14 residues. Trimming removed 0 bases at V and 7 bases at J, with 10 bases between. CDR3 sequence: CASSLARGGQPQHF. The DNA of the CDR3 is TGTGCCAGCAGCTTAGCTCGGGGCGGCCAGCCCCAGCATTTT.

The CDR3 region has the DNA TGTGCCAGCAGTTCTCGACTAGCGGGGGGTGGGAGCACAGATACGCAGTATTTT. Its translation: CASSSRLAGGGSTDTQYF. The rearrangement links TRBV27 to TRBJ2-3, with TRBD2 matching 13 bases. V shed 4 bases, J shed 0 bases, and the junction held 7 bases outside the gene matches. The CDR3 loop spans 18 amino acids. CDR1 is MNHEY and CDR2 is SMNVEV in the germline V gene (reference sequence).

This clone has a single count. The chain employs TRBV28 and TRBJ1-2; D unclear. The CDR3 has 14 residues. Germline CDR1 and CDR2: MDHEN and SYDVKM. V lost 6 bases to trimming and J lost 4 bases, with 15 bases between them. The CDR3 bases are TGTGCCAGCAGCTCCCCCCCAGGATTCTATGGCTACACCTTC. Amino acids: CASSSPPGFYGYTF.

The chain couples TRBV2 to TRBJ2-3; perhaps D is TRBD1 or TRBD2 (5 bases each). The V end was cut by 0 bases, the J end by 6 bases, with 10 bases between. This CDR3 has 14 residues. From germline, CDR1 is SNHLY and CDR2 FYNNEI. CDR3: CASSEAGARDTQYF. The CDR3 DNA is TGTGCCAGCAGTGAAGCCGGGGCACGCGATACGCAGTATTTT.

The chain links TRBV28 to TRBJ1-1; the D is unclear. The CDR3 extends over 16 amino acids. Germline V lookup: CDR1 MDHEN, CDR2 SYDVKM. Trimming removed 4 bases at V and 0 bases at J, with 15 bases between. This chain's CDR3 is CASSSAGIGMNTEAFF. In DNA, the CDR3 is TGTGCCAGCAGTTCCGCGGGAATCGGGATGAACACTGAAGCTTTCTTT.

The rearrangement joins TRBV28 to TRBJ2-1; possible D gene TRBD1, 6 bases. The V gene lost 6 bases and the J gene lost 0 bases, with 9 bases spanning the gap. The CDR3 runs 14 residues. Germline V gives CDR1 MDHEN, CDR2 SYDVKM. The CDR3 loop is CASRQTGSYNEQFF. Written as DNA, the CDR3 is TGTGCCAGCAGACAGACAGGCTCCTACAATGAGCAGTTCTTC.